This TCR beta chain was retrieved from a study of blood T cell repertoires in COVID-19. As for the study in general: The origin of the acute and convalescent COVID-19 samples was the United States, Italy and Spain.

Method: immunoSEQ multiplex PCR; TCRdb's copy keeps in-frame clones and lacks some. The repertoire consists of 280,000 or so clones, with roughly nine tenths occurring once and the leading ten covering over 6%. The CDR3 spans 13 residues. Trimming removed 5 bases from V and 4 bases from J; junction bases left unmatched: 2. Germline CDR1 is SNHLY and CDR2 is FYNNEI. Each participant's cohort was designated according to participant-reported clinical history. The gene calls are TRBV2 and TRBJ2-3; 8 bases line up with TRBD2. The TCR comes from a woman aged 40 to 50 who had recovered from COVID-19. Specimen: PBMCs or T cells enriched from blood (not recorded which). CDR3 sequence (DNA): TGTGCCAGCAGTCCGGGACTAGCAGATACGCAGTATTTT. Translated, it gives CASSPGLADTQYF.